These 13 T cell receptor beta chains came from one sample sequenced in a study of monozygotic twins with inflammatory bowel disease. Using the 5' RACE reads, TCRdb records one entry per CDR3 protein without DNA. Its clone listing holds some 170,000 distinct CDR3 sequences. The sample comprised blood. The receptor set was obtained from a human donor with ulcerative colitis or Crohn's disease, or a healthy co-twin of an affected twin (not recorded which).

The chain carries TRBV28 and TRBJ2-7; the D call of TRBD2 rests on TCRdb alone, since no DNA is present to check it. There are 15 residues in the CDR3. Germline V CDR1 and CDR2: MDHEN, SYDVKM. The CDR3 region is CASSFKPTSGIGQYF.

The rearrangement links TRBV4-3 to TRBJ1-2; the D gene TCRdb calls, TRBD1, cannot be checked with no DNA. Germline V gene data show CDR1 as LGHNA and CDR2 as YSLEER. CDR3 length: 14 amino acids. CDR3 protein: CASSQGDRNYGYTF.

The V call is TRBV11-2, the J call TRBJ2-3; TCRdb's D call, TRBD2, is unchecked because there is no DNA. This CDR3 has 15 amino acids. Germline-derived CDR1 and CDR2 are SGHAT and FQNNGV. The CDR3 sequence is CASRLTSGRADTQYF. The full variable domain, in which reference TRBV11-2 and TRBJ2-3 provide the parts outside the CDR3, is EAGVAQSPRYKIIEKRQSVAFWCNPISGHATLYWYQQILGQGPKLLIQFQNNGVVDDSQLPKDRFSAERLKGVDSTLKIQPAKLEDSAVYLCASRLTSGRADTQYFGPGTRLTVL.

This sequence joins TRBV7-3 and TRBJ2-7; TCRdb calls TRBD2, which cannot be checked without DNA. The CDR3 is 16 residues long. CDR1 SGHTA and CDR2 FQGTGA come from the germline V gene. This CDR3 is CASSSAGTSGTGEQYF.

The chain uses TRBV4-1 and TRBJ2-1; TCRdb names TRBD1, which stays unverified in the absence of DNA. The CDR3 sequence is 15 residues long. Germline V gene data show CDR1 as MGHRA and CDR2 as YSYEKL. CDR3 loop: CASSPGTGGWGEQFF.

The gene calls are TRBV15 and TRBJ1-5; TCRdb reports TRBD1, a call that lacks DNA to check it against. This CDR3 spans 15 amino acids. CDR1 and CDR2 from the germline V gene are LNHNV and YYDKDF (reference sequence). This chain's CDR3 is CATSRGGQGSQPQHF.

V is TRBV20-1 and J is TRBJ2-4. This CDR3 spans 15 amino acids. The germline gives CDR1 DFQATT, CDR2 SNEGSKA (reference sequence). CDR3 residues: CSARDGGVAKNIQYF.

The rearrangement links TRBV20-1 to TRBJ2-1; TCRdb names TRBD2, which stays unverified in the absence of DNA. This CDR3 contains 16 residues. Per the germline V gene, CDR1 is DFQATT and CDR2 is SNEGSKA (reference sequence). The CDR3 sequence: CSAEPPRAGGPSEQFF.

J is TRBJ2-1 and V is TRBV7-9. From germline, CDR1 is SEHNR and CDR2 FQNEAQ (reference sequence). This CDR3 contains 13 residues. The CDR3 here is CASSQSSYNEQFF.

The V gene is TRBV28, the J gene TRBJ2-1; the TCRdb D gene call, TRBD2, has no DNA to confirm it. This CDR3 spans 17 amino acids. Germline V gene lookup returns CDR1 MDHEN and CDR2 SYDVKM. The CDR3 loop reads CASSTPSFSGGYNEQFF.

The V call is TRBV15, the J call TRBJ2-3; TCRdb selects TRBD2, and the lack of DNA leaves this call unchecked. The CDR3 is 17 amino acids. Germline CDR1 reads LNHNV; CDR2 reads YYDKDF (reference sequence). CDR3: CATSRGGGGPSTDTQYF.

The chain is built from TRBV5-1 and TRBJ1-2; TCRdb calls TRBD1, which cannot be checked without DNA. CDR3 length: 16 amino acids. Germline V lookup: CDR1 SGHRS, CDR2 YFSETQ. The CDR3 protein is CASSFRYRDWYYGYTF.

The rearrangement uses TRBV27 and TRBJ1-1; TCRdb indicates TRBD1, and absent DNA this call remains unverified. Germline V gene sequence: CDR1 MNHEY, CDR2 SMNVEV (reference sequence). The CDR3 is 12 residues long. CDR3 amino acids: CASLTANTEAFF.